This T cell receptor (beta chain) originates from a study of blood T cell repertoires in COVID-19. Across the study: The analysed material was cDNA or gDNA that came from T cells, B-cell-depleted T cells, or PBMCs.

In the authors' methods: How many nucleated cells were present was estimated from reference gene primer amplification. Method: immunoSEQ multiplex PCR; TCRdb's copy keeps in-frame clones and lacks some. V and J calls and clone size are those listed in that table; D and trimming were worked out from the DNA. The table has under 300,000 clones, over 75% seen once. This clone was observed a few times. The CDR3 runs to 16 residues. Germline assignment: CDR1 SEHNR and CDR2 FQNEAQ (reference sequence). With 6 bases removed from V and 0 bases from J, the gap between germline ends came to 12 bases. The sequence was obtained from a woman between 35 and 50 years old who had recovered from COVID-19. The chain employs TRBV7-9 and TRBJ1-6; TRBD1 might be the D (6 bases). Sample: peripheral blood. The CDR3 here is CASSSTGSSYNSPLHF. CDR3 coding DNA: TGTGCCAGCAGTTCCACAGGGAGCTCCTATAATTCACCCCTCCACTTT.